The 3 T cell receptor beta chains below come from one sample, sequenced in a study of blood T cell repertoires in COVID-19. Clones were sequenced by immunoSEQ multiplex PCR, and TCRdb holds only the in-frame ones, with some missing. The data contain roughly 270,000 clones, approximately 85% of them singletons. Sequenced sample: peripheral blood. These TCRs come from a man younger than 35 with active or convalescent COVID-19.

This chain joins TRBV11-2 and TRBJ1-2; no definite D call. Germline loops: CDR1 SGHAT, CDR2 FQNNGV. The ends were cut back, 0 bases at V and 4 bases at J, with 9 bases in the middle. This CDR3 region has 14 residues. CDR3 DNA: TGTGCCAGCAGCTTAGAACCAGGTTCCTATGGCTACACCTTC. Amino acids: CASSLEPGSYGYTF.

The rearrangement joins TRBV27 to TRBJ1-1, with TRBD1 as a possible D gene (5 bases). The CDR3 loop spans 13 amino acids. V lost 3 bases and J lost 4, with 9 bases in between. In germline, CDR1 is MNHEY, CDR2 SMNVEV (reference sequence). The CDR3 coding sequence is TGTGCCAGCAGTTTGGGGGGTAGCACTGAAGCTTTCTTT. Its translation is CASSLGGSTEAFF.

The CDR3 sequence: CASSPGGRGNGYTF. In DNA, the CDR3 is TGTGCCAGCAGTCCCGGGGGGCGGGGGAATGGCTACACCTTC. The J gene is TRBJ1-2, the V gene TRBV28, with D maybe TRBD1 (6 bases). The CDR3 is 14 amino acids. The germline gives CDR1 MDHEN, CDR2 SYDVKM. V lost 5 bases, J lost 6 bases, and 16 bases lay in between.